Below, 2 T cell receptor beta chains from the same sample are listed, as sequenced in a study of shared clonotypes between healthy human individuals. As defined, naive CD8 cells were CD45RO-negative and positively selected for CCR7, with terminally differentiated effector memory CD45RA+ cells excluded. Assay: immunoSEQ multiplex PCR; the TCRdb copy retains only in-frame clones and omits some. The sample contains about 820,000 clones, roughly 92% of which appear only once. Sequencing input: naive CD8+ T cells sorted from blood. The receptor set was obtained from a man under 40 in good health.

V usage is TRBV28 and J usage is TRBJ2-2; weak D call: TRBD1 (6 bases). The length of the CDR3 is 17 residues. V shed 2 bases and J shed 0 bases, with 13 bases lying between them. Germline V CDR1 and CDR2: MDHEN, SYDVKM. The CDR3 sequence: CASSLPRGGSNTGELFF. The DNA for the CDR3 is TGTGCCAGCAGTTTACCCAGGGGTGGCTCGAACACCGGGGAGCTGTTTTTT.

This CDR3 reads CASGGGREQYF. The CDR3, as DNA: TGTGCCAGTGGAGGGGGACGTGAGCAGTACTTC. The chain employs TRBV2 and TRBJ2-7; possibly TRBD1 or TRBD2 for D (6 bases each). Trimming left V 9 bases short and J 7 bases short, with 13 bases between. CDR3 size: 11 residues. Germline V gene sequence: CDR1 SNHLY, CDR2 FYNNEI.